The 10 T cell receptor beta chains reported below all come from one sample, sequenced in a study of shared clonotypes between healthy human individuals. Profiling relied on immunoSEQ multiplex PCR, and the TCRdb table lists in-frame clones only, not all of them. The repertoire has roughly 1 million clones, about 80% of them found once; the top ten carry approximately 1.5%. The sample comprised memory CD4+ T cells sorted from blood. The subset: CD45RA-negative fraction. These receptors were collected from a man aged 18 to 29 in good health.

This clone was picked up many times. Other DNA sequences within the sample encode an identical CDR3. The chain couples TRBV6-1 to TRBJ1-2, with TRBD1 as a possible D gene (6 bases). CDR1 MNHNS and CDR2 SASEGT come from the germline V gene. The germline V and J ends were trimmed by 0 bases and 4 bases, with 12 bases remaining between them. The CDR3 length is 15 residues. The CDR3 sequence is CASSEAGQGPYGYTF. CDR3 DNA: TGTGCCAGCAGTGAAGCGGGACAAGGGCCCTATGGCTACACCTTC.

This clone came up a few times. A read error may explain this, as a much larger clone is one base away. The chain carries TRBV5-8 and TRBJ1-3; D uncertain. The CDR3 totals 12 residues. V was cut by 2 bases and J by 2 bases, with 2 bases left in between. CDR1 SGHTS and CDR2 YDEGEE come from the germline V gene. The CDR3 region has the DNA TGTGCCAGCAGCTTTACTGGAAACACCATATATTTT. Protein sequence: CASSFTGNTIYF.

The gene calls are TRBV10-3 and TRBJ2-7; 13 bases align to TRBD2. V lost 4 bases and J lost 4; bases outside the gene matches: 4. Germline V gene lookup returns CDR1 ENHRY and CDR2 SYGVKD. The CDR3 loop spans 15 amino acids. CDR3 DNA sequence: TGTGCCATCAGTGGGGGACTAGCGGGAACTTACGAGCAGTACTTC. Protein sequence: CAISGGLAGTYEQYF.

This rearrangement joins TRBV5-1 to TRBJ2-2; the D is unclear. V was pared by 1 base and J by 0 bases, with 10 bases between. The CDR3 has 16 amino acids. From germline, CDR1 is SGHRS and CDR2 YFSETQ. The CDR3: CASSLIGNPNTGELFF. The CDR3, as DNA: TGCGCCAGCAGCTTGATTGGCAATCCGAACACCGGGGAGCTGTTTTTT.

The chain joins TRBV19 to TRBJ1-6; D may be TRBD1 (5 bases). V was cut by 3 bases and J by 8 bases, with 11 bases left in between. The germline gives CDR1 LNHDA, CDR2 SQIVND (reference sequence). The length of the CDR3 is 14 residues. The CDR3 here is CASSIAGVDSPLHF. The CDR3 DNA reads TGTGCCAGTAGTATTGCGGGGGTTGATTCACCCCTCCACTTT.

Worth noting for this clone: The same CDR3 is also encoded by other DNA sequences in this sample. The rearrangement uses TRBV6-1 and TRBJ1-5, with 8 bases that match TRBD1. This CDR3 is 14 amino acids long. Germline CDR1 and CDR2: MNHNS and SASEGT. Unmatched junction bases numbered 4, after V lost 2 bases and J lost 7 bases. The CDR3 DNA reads TGTGCCAGCAGTGAACAGGGGGCGAGACAGCCCCAGCATTTT. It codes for CASSEQGARQPQHF.

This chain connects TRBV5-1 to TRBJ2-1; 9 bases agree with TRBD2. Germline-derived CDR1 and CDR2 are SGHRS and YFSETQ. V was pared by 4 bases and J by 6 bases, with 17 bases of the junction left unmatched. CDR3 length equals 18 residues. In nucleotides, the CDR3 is TGCGCCAGCAGCGATAAATCTACTCCGGGACTAGCTGCCAATGAGCAGTTCTTC. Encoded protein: CASSDKSTPGLAANEQFF.

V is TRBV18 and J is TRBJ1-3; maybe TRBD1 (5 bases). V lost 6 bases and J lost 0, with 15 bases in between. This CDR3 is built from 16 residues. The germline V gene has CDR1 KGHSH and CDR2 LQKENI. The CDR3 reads CASSPGDGPSGNTIYF. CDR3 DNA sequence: TGTGCCAGCTCCCCGGGGGACGGTCCCTCTGGAAACACCATATATTTT.

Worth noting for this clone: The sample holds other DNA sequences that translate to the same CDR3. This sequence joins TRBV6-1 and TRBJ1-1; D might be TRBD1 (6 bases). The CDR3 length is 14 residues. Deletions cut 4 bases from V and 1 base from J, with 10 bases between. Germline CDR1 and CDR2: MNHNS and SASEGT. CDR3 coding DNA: TGTGCCAGCAGTGGACTAGGGGGGAACACTGAAGCTTTCTTT. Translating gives CASSGLGGNTEAFF.

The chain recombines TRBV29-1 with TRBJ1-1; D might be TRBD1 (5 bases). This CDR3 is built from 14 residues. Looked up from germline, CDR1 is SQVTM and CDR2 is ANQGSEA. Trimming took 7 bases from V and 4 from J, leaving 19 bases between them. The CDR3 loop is CSARGGAGGTEAFF. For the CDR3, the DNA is TGCAGCGCCCGGGGAGGGGCTGGCGGCACTGAAGCTTTCTTT.